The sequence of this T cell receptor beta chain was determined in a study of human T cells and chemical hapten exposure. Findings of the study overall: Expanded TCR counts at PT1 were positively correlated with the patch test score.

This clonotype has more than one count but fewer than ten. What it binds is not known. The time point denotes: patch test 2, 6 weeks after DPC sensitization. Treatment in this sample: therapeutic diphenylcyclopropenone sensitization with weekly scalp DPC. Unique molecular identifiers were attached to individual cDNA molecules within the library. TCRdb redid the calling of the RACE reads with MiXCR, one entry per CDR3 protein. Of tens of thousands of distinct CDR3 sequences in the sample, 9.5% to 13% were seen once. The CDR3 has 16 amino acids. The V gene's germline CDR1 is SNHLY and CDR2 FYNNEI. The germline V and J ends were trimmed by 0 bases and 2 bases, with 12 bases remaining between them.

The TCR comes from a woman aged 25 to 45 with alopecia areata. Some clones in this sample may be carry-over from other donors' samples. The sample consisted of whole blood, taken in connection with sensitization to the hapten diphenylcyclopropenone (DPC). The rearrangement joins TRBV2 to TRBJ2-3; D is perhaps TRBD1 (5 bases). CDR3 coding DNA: TGTGCCAGCAGTGAAGCGCCAGGGTTCCTCACAGATACGCAGTATTTT. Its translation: CASSEAPGFLTDTQYF.